A single sample gave rise to the 20 T cell receptor beta chains below, sequenced in a study of cytomegalovirus exposure and HLA in healthy donors. PCR was performed using 60 Vbeta and 13 Jbeta primers. Method: immunoSEQ multiplex PCR; TCRdb's copy keeps in-frame clones and lacks some. Seen here are about 190,000 clones, approximately 81% observed once, and the top ten hold 3.8%. The material sequenced was PBMCs. These receptors all come from a man over 45 in good health and CMV-seronegative.

This chain joins TRBV15 and TRBJ2-7; 7 bases agree with TRBD1. CDR1 is LNHNV, CDR2 YYDKDF, per germline (reference sequence). The V segment lost 2 bases and the J segment 3 bases; nucleotides outside the gene matches: 4. This CDR3 region has 14 residues. The CDR3 loop reads CATSRTGTDYEQYF. The CDR3, as DNA: TGTGCCACCAGCAGAACCGGGACAGACTACGAGCAGTACTTC.

With regard to this clone: A much larger clone differs by one base, so this may be a read error. The rearrangement uses TRBV5-1 and TRBJ2-5, with 7 bases that match TRBD2. The CDR3 has 16 amino acids. Germline CDR1 reads SGHRS; CDR2 reads YFSETQ. The trim removed 0 bases at V and 7 bases at J, leaving 12 bases unmatched. The CDR3 nucleotides read TGCGCCAGCAGCTTGGGGTGGGGGGGAGAATTCGTGACCCAGTACTTC. It translates to CASSLGWGGEFVTQYF.

The genes are TRBV6-1 and TRBJ2-7; 7 nucleotides match TRBD2. Germline trimming cut 0 bases from V and 6 bases from J; bases unmatched to any gene: 11. The CDR3 is 16 residues long. Germline CDR1 MNHNS, CDR2 SASEGT. The CDR3 DNA sequence: TGTGCCAGCAGTGAAGCGGGGAGGGGCCTAGACGGCGAGCAGTACTTC. Translation: CASSEAGRGLDGEQYF.

DNA of the CDR3: TGTGCCAGCAGCTCGCAAACAAAGATACAGGAGATTAACTATGGCTACACCTTC. This gives the protein CASSSQTKIQEINYGYTF. The chain uses TRBV7-2 and TRBJ1-2; D may be TRBD1 (5 bases). With 4 bases removed from V and 1 base from J, the gap between germline ends came to 22 bases. Per the germline V gene, CDR1 is SGHTA and CDR2 is FQGNSA. The CDR3 sequence is 18 residues long.

This rearrangement joins TRBV7-2 to TRBJ1-1; 10 bases are a match to TRBD1. Germline V gene data show CDR1 as SGHTA and CDR2 as FQGNSA. V dropped 6 bases and J dropped 1; count of bases not matched to a gene: 2. The CDR3 is 14 amino acids. DNA for the CDR3: TGTGCCAGCAGTCGACAGGGGGCGAACACTGAAGCTTTCTTT. This codes for CASSRQGANTEAFF. Combining the CDR3 with reference TRBV7-2 and TRBJ1-1 gives the whole variable domain GAGVSQSPSNKVTEKGKDVELRCDPISGHTALYWYRQSLGQGLEFLIYFQGNSAPDKSGLPSDRFSAERTGGSVSTLTIQRTQQEDSAVYLCASSRQGANTEAFFGQGTRLTVV.

The chain recombines TRBV30 with TRBJ2-7; TRBD2 might be the D (5 bases). Germline V gives CDR1 GTSNPN, CDR2 SVGIG (reference sequence). The V end lost 5 bases, the J end lost 3 bases, and 8 bases lay between the germline ends. CDR3 length equals 11 residues. The CDR3 is CAWGGYYEQYF. The CDR3 region has the DNA TGTGCCTGGGGAGGATACTACGAGCAGTACTTC.

The chain carries TRBV6-5 and TRBJ2-3; 7 bases align to TRBD1. V gave up 5 bases and J gave up 4 bases; unmatched junction bases: 6. This CDR3 has 14 residues. Germline CDR1 is MNHEY and CDR2 is SVGAGI. For the CDR3, the DNA is TGTGCCAGCAGTCAACGACAGGGAGCAGATACGCAGTATTTT. As protein: CASSQRQGADTQYF.

This sequence joins TRBV6-5 and TRBJ1-2; the D is unclear. Germline V gives CDR1 MNHEY, CDR2 SVGAGI. This CDR3 comprises 12 residues. The V and J ends lost 6 bases and 6 bases respectively, with 11 bases between them. The CDR3 region has the DNA TGTGCCAGCAGAGGCGGGAGGGATGGCTACACCTTC. It translates to CASRGGRDGYTF.

The chain employs TRBV19 and TRBJ1-2, with D possibly matching TRBD1 (5 bases). Trimming cost V 7 bases and J 0 bases, with 9 bases left between them. The germline V gene has CDR1 LNHDA and CDR2 SQIVND (reference sequence). The CDR3 loop spans 13 amino acids. The CDR3 sequence: CASIDRPNYGYTF. In DNA form, the CDR3 reads TGTGCCAGTATCGACAGACCTAACTATGGCTACACCTTC.

The rearrangement joins TRBV7-2 to TRBJ1-5, with D tentatively TRBD1 (6 bases). The CDR3 has 14 amino acids. The germline CDR1 and CDR2 sequences are SGHTA and FQGNSA. V was pared by 1 base and J by 7 bases, with 11 bases between. The CDR3 nucleotides read TGTGCCAGCAGCTTAGGGAACAGGGCGCAGCCCCAGCATTTT. The encoded protein is CASSLGNRAQPQHF.

This rearrangement joins TRBV7-9 to TRBJ1-5; a weak D match, TRBD1 (5 bases). Germline CDR1 and CDR2: SEHNR and FQNEAQ (reference sequence). Deletions cut 4 bases from V and 5 bases from J, with 15 bases between. The CDR3 runs to 15 residues. CDR3 in DNA: TGTGCCAGCAGCTCATTGTTAGGGGTGGATCAGCCCCAGCATTTT. Protein product: CASSSLLGVDQPQHF.

The CDR3 nucleotides are TGCGCCAGCAGCCAAGAGTGGGGACTAGCGGGCCAAGAGACCCAGTACTTC. It is translated as CASSQEWGLAGQETQYF. V usage is TRBV4-3 and J usage is TRBJ2-5; 12 bases line up with TRBD2. Trimming removed 0 bases from V and 1 base from J; junction bases left unmatched: 3. This CDR3 spans 17 amino acids. Germline V gene data show CDR1 as LGHNA and CDR2 as YSLEER.

This chain's CDR3 is CASSLLDGSGKGFGYTF. CDR3 coding DNA: TGCGCCAGCAGCCTTCTGGACGGGTCCGGGAAAGGTTTTGGCTACACCTTC. The V and J genes are TRBV4-3 and TRBJ1-2; no clear D gene. V dropped 4 bases and J dropped 7 bases, with 25 bases sitting between them. The germline gives CDR1 LGHNA, CDR2 YSLEER. The CDR3 runs to 17 residues.

The V and J genes are TRBV13 and TRBJ2-5, with 7 bases aligning to TRBD1. This CDR3 comprises 12 residues. Germline V lookup: CDR1 PRHDT, CDR2 FYEKMQ (reference sequence). Unmatched junction bases numbered 1, after V lost 5 bases and J lost 4 bases. CDR3 in amino acids: CASSPGGETQYF. CDR3 bases: TGTGCCAGCAGCCCAGGGGGAGAGACCCAGTACTTC.

J is TRBJ2-7 and V is TRBV28; D may be TRBD1 (6 bases). V lost 6 bases, J lost 0 bases, and 15 bases lay in between. This CDR3 has 15 amino acids. Germline V gives CDR1 MDHEN, CDR2 SYDVKM. The CDR3 nucleotides read TGTGCCAGCAGGTCAGGGGCTAAGAACTCCTACGAGCAGTACTTC. Amino acid sequence: CASRSGAKNSYEQYF.

The rearrangement links TRBV9 to TRBJ1-2; TRBD1 matches 8 bases. The germline V gene encodes CDR1 SGDLS and CDR2 YYNGEE. Trimming cost V 3 bases and J 5 bases; bases outside gene matches: 9. This CDR3 spans 15 amino acids. The CDR3 DNA reads TGTGCCAGCAGCGCCGGACAGGGCGATGAATATGGCTACACCTTC. This sequence encodes CASSAGQGDEYGYTF.

This rearrangement joins TRBV7-8 to TRBJ2-2, with a possible D match to TRBD1 (7 bases). The germline gives CDR1 SGHVS, CDR2 FQNEAQ. V shed 0 bases and J shed 8 bases, with 25 bases lying between them. This CDR3 is 19 amino acids long. The CDR3 here is CASSLAGGRMVGGGGELFF. The CDR3, as DNA: TGTGCCAGCAGCTTAGCAGGGGGCCGAATGGTCGGGGGCGGTGGGGAGCTGTTTTTT.

The rearrangement joins TRBV14 to TRBJ2-7; D is unresolved. Trimming removed 4 bases from V and 4 bases from J, with 11 bases in between. CDR1 is SGHDN and CDR2 is FVKESK in the germline V gene. This CDR3 has 13 residues. The CDR3 reads CASSRYAGYEQYF. The CDR3 DNA sequence: TGTGCCAGCAGCCGATACGCCGGGTACGAGCAGTACTTC.

About this clone itself: A read error may account for a junction end that differs from germline. V and J are TRBV7-9 and TRBJ1-5; maybe TRBD1 (6 bases). The CDR3 runs to 14 residues. Germline-derived CDR1 and CDR2 are SEHNR and FQNEAQ (reference sequence). The CDR3 coding sequence is TGTTCCAGCAGCCCCCGGTTCCCAGGGGAGCCCCAGCATTTT. This gives the protein CSSSPRFPGEPQHF.

This clone was observed a few times. The J gene is TRBJ2-7, the V gene TRBV11-2, with D possibly being TRBD1 (5 bases). Looked up from germline, CDR1 is SGHAT and CDR2 is FQNNGV. Trimming pared 1 base from V and 4 bases from J, leaving 8 bases between. This CDR3 region has 13 residues. The DNA for the CDR3 is TGTGCCAGCAGCTTAGCCAGGGCGTACGAGCAGTACTTC. Protein: CASSLARAYEQYF.